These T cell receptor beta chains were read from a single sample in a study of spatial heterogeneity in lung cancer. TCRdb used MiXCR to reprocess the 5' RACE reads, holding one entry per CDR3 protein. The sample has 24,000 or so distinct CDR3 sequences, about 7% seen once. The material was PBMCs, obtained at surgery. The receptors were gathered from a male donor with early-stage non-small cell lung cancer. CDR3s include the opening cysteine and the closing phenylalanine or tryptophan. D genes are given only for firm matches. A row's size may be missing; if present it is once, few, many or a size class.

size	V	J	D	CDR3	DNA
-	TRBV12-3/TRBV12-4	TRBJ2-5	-	CASSFVAGAFKETQYF	TGTGCCAGCAGTTTTGTGGCGGGGGCATTTAAAGAGACCCAGTACTTC
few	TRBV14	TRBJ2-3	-	CASTPRSTDTQYF	TGTGCCAGCACTCCCAGAAGCACAGATACGCAGTATTTT
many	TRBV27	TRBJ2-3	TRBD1	CASSTYRGTGDTQYF	TGTGCCAGCAGTACCTACAGGGGTACGGGAGATACGCAGTATTTT
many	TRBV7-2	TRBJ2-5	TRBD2	CASSPWLAGGLETQYF	TGTGCCAGCAGCCCGTGGTTAGCGGGGGGGCTTGAGACCCAGTACTTC
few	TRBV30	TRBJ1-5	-	CAWSRARNQPQHF	TGTGCCTGGAGTCGAGCCCGCAATCAGCCCCAGCATTTT
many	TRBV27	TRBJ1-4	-	CASSWNGGKLFF	TGTGCCAGCAGTTGGAACGGAGGCAAACTGTTTTTT
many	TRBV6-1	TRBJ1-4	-	CASSGSQGSRKLFF	TGTGCCAGCAGTGGCTCGCAGGGTTCAAGAAAACTGTTTTTT
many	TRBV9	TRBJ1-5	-	CASSSFDGDQPQHF	TGTGCCAGCAGTTCTTTCGACGGCGATCAGCCCCAGCATTTT
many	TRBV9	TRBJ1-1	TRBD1	CASSEGTGANTEAFF	TGTGCCAGCAGCGAGGGGACAGGGGCGAACACTGAAGCTTTCTTT
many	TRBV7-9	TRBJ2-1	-	CASSLKVRRVYNEQFF	TGTGCCAGCAGCTTAAAGGTCCGCCGGGTTTACAATGAGCAGTTCTTC
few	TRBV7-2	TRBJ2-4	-	CASSLAPVGAKNIQYF	TGTGCCAGCAGCCTAGCGCCTGTTGGAGCCAAAAACATTCAGTACTTC
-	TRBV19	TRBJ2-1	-	CASSRDLTHNEQFF	TGTGCCAGTAGTAGGGACTTAACACACAATGAGCAGTTCTTC
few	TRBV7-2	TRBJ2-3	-	CASTSWGVRRDQNTQYF	TGTGCCAGCACCTCTTGGGGAGTCAGGCGGGACCAAAATACGCAGTATTTT
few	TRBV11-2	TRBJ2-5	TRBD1	CASSLDRGQQTQYF	TGTGCCAGCAGCCTCGACAGGGGGCAACAGACCCAGTACTTC
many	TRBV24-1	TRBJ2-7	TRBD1	CATSDRGKSSFYEQYF	TGTGCCACCAGTGACAGGGGGAAAAGTAGTTTCTACGAGCAGTACTTC
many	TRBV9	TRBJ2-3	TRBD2	CASSGPSGGIDTQYF	TGTGCCAGCAGCGGCCCTAGCGGGGGAATAGATACGCAGTATTTT
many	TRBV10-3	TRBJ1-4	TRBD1	CAISESQGASEKLFF	TGTGCCATCAGTGAGTCACAGGGGGCTAGCGAAAAACTGTTTTTT
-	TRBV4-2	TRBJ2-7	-	CASSQDTPAWDSSEQYF	TGTGCCAGCAGCCAAGACACCCCTGCGTGGGATTCTTCCGAGCAGTACTTC
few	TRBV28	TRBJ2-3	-	CASRSDIRTDTQYF	TGTGCCAGCAGATCAGACATCCGCACAGATACGCAGTATTTT